The 2 T cell receptor beta chains reported below all come from one sample, sequenced in a study of blood T cell repertoires in COVID-19 (TCRdb year 2020). The library was obtained by the immunoSEQ multiplex PCR assay. TCRdb's version of the immuneACCESS table is confined to in-frame rearrangements and falls short of the full clone set. An unresolved V gene accounts for under half of the shortfall where checked; the remainder is of unknown origin. This sample is represented by hundreds of thousands of clones; nearly 90% of them were singletons. Under 0.95% of the sample is taken by the ten largest. Sequences were obtained from peripheral blood. The receptor set was obtained from a woman aged 25 to 39 with acute or convalescent COVID-19.

The chain joins TRBV20-1 to TRBJ1-2; 7 nucleotides agree with TRBD1. Germline assignment: CDR1 DFQATT and CDR2 SNEGSKA (reference sequence). The V gene end was trimmed by 5 bases and the J gene end by 3 bases; junction bases not matched to a gene: 0. This CDR3 comprises 11 residues. CDR3 loop: CSAQGDYGYTF. DNA for the CDR3: TGCAGTGCTCAGGGGGACTATGGCTACACCTTC.

The V call is TRBV6-5, the J call TRBJ1-2; perhaps TRBD1 as D (6 bases). The germline V gene has CDR1 MNHEY and CDR2 SVGAGI. Trimming stripped 5 bases from V and 6 bases from J, with 13 bases between. The CDR3 loop spans 13 amino acids. The CDR3 DNA reads TGTGCCAGCAGTCAGACAAGGGGGAATGGCTACACCTTC. Translation gives CASSQTRGNGYTF.